This TCR beta chain was sequenced in a study of shared clonotypes between healthy human individuals. The CDR3 loop spans 12 amino acids. Germline-derived CDR1 and CDR2 are GTSNPN and SVGIG (reference sequence). With 3 bases removed from V and 6 bases from J, the gap between germline ends came to 10 bases. Only in-frame clones appear in the TCRdb table, and some are missing; sequencing was by immunoSEQ multiplex PCR. This sample yields roughly 1 million clones, of which around 76% are seen a single time; approximately 1.5% belongs to the top ten. As for this clone: What it binds is not known. This CDR3 is also generated by other DNA sequences in the sample.

Memory CD4+ cells were the fraction left after CD45RA+ naive selection. Findings of the study overall: Shared across several donors were around 5% of the naive CD4 clonotypes.

The sequenced sample consisted of memory CD4+ T cells sorted from blood. The subset denotes: CD45RA-negative fraction. The rearrangement joins TRBV30 to TRBJ2-3; the D gene is possibly TRBD1 (6 bases). The clonotype originates from a man aged 18 to 35 in good health. Here the CDR3 reads CAWSAQGDTQYF. In DNA, the CDR3 is TGTGCCTGGAGCGCACAGGGTGATACGCAGTATTTT.